Detailed here is one T cell receptor (beta chain). This record comes from a study of T cell responses to AZD1222 COVID-19 vaccine. V gave up 1 base and J gave up 4 bases, with 12 bases separating them. CDR1 and CDR2 from the germline V gene are LGHNT and FRNRAP. This CDR3 is 15 amino acids long. Clones were read by immunoSEQ multiplex PCR, and TCRdb kept only the in-frame ones, dropping some. The data hold 110,000 to 150,000 clones, with 93% observed a single time. The genes are TRBV12-5 and TRBJ2-3, with D possibly matching TRBD1 (7 bases). Material: peripheral blood, obtained on day 0 of AZD1222 vaccination. This clonotype was sampled from an adult in good health. CDR3 residues: CASGLGQGGADTQYF. CDR3 nucleotide sequence: TGTGCTAGTGGTTTGGGGCAGGGGGGTGCAGATACGCAGTATTTT.